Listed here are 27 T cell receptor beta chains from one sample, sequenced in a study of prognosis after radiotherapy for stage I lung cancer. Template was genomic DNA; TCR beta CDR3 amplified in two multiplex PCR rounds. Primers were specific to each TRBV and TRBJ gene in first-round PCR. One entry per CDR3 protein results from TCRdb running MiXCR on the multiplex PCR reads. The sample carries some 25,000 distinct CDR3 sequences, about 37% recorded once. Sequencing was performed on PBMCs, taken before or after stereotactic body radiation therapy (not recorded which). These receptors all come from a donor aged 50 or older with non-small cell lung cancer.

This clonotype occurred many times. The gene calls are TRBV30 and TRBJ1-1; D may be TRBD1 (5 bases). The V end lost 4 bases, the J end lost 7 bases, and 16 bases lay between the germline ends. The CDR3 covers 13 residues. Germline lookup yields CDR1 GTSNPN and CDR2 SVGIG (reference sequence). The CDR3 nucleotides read TGTGCCTGGACCAGGACACCTACGGGTGAAGCTTTCTTT. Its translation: CAWTRTPTGEAFF.

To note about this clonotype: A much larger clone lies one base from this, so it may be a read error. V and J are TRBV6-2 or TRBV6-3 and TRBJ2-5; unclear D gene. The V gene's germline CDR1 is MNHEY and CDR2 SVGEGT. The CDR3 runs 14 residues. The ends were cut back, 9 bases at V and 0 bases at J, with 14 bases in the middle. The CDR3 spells CASMMAKYQETQYF. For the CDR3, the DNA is TGTGCCAGTATGATGGCCAAGTACCAAGAGACCCAGTACTTC.

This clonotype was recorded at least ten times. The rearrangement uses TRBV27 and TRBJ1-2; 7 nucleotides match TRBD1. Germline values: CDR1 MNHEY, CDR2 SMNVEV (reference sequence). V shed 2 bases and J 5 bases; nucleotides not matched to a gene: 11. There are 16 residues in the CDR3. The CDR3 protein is CASSLHDGTALYGYTF. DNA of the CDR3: TGTGCCAGCAGTTTACACGACGGGACAGCGCTTTATGGCTACACCTTC.

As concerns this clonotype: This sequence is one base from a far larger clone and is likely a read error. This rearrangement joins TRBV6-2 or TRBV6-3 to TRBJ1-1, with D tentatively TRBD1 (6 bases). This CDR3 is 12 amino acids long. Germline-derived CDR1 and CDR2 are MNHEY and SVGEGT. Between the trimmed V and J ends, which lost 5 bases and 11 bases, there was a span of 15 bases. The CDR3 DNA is TGTGCCAGCAGTGTAGGGGGGGTGGAGGCTTTCTTT. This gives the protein CASSVGGVEAFF.

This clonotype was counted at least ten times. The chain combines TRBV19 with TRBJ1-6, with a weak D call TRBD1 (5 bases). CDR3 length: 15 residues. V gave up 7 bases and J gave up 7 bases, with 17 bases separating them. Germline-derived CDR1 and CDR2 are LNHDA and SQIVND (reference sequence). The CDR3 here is CASKSPQGRNSPLHF. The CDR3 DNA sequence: TGTGCCAGTAAATCTCCCCAGGGACGGAATTCACCCCTCCACTTT.

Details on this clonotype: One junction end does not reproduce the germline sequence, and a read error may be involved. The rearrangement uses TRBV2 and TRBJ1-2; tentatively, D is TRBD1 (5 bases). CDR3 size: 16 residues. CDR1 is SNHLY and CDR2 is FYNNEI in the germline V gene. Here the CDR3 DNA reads TGTGCCAGCAGTCCACAATCCGGGGGGATTGGCTATGTCTACACCTTC. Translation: CASSPQSGGIGYVYTF.

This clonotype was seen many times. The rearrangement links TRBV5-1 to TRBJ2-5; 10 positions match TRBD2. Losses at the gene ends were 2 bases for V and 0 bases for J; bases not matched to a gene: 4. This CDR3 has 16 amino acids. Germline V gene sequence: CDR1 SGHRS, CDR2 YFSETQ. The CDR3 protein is CASSLGLAAYQETQYF. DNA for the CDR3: TGCGCCAGCAGCTTAGGACTAGCGGCGTACCAAGAGACCCAGTACTTC.

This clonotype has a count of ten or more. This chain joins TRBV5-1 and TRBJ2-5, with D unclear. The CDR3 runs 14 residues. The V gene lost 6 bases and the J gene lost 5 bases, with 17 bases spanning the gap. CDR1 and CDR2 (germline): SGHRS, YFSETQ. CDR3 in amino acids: CASTRREVKETQYF. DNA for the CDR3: TGCGCCAGCACCCGAAGGGAAGTAAAGGAGACCCAGTACTTC. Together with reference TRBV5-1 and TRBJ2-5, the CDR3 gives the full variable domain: KAGVTQTPRYLIKTRGQQVTLSCSPISGHRSVSWYQQTPGQGLQFLFEYFSETQRNKGNFPGRFSGRQFSNSRSEMNVSTLELGDSALYLCASTRREVKETQYFGPGTRLLVL.

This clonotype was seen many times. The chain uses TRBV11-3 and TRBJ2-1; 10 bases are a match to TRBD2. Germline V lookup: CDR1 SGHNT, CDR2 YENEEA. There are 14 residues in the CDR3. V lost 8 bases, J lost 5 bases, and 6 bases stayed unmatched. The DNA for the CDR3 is TGTGCCAGCGGCGATAGCGGGAGGAACAATGAGCAGTTCTTC. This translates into CASGDSGRNNEQFF.

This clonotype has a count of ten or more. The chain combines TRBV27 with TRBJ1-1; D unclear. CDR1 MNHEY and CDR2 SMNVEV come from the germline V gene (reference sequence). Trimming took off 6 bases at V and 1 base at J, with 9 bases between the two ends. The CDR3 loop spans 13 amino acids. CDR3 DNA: TGTGCCAGCAGACCCCGATGGAACACTGAAGCTTTCTTT. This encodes CASRPRWNTEAFF.

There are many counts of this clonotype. The CDR3 DNA sequence: TGTGCCAGCTCTCGCTCGGGGGGGTTCACTGAAGCTTTCTTT. Amino acids: CASSRSGGFTEAFF. The chain employs TRBV18 and TRBJ1-1; tentatively, D is TRBD1 (5 bases). Trimming stripped 6 bases from V and 4 bases from J, with 15 bases between. The CDR3 contains 14 residues. Germline CDR1 and CDR2: KGHSH and LQKENI.

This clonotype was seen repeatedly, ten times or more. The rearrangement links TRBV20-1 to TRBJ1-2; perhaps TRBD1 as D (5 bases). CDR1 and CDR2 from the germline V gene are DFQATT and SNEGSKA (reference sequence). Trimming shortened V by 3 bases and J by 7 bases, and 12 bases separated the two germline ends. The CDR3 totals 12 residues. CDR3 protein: CSASSTVGGYTF. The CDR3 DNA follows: TGCAGTGCTAGTTCGACAGTCGGTGGCTACACCTTC.

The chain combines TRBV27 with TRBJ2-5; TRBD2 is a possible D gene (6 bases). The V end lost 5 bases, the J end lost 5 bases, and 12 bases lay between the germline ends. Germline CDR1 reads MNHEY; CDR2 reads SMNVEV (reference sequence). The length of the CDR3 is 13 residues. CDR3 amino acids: CASSRRGAETQYF. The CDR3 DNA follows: TGTGCCAGCAGTAGGCGGGGCGCGGAGACCCAGTACTTC.

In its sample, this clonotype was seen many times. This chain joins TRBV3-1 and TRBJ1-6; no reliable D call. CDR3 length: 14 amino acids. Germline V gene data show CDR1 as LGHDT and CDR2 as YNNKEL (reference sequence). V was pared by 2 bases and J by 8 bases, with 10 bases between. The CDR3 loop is CASSQTTADSPLHF. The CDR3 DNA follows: TGTGCCAGCAGCCAAACTACGGCTGATTCACCCCTCCACTTT.

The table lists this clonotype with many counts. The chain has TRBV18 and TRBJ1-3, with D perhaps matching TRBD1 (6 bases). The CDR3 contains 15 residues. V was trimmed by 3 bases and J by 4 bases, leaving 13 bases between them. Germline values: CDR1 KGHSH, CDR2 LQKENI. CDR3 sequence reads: CASSPGQSSGNTIYF. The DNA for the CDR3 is TGTGCCAGCTCACCGGGACAAAGCTCCGGAAACACCATATATTTT.

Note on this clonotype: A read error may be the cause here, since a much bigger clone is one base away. CDR3: CASSSYRYEQYF. CDR3 in DNA: TGTGCCAGCAGCTCGTACAGGTACGAGCAGTACTTC. The chain links TRBV7-9 to TRBJ2-7, with a tentative D call TRBD1 (5 bases). The CDR3 runs to 12 residues. The ends were cut back, 4 bases at V and 4 bases at J, with 8 bases in the middle. CDR1 SEHNR and CDR2 FQNEAQ come from the germline V gene (reference sequence).

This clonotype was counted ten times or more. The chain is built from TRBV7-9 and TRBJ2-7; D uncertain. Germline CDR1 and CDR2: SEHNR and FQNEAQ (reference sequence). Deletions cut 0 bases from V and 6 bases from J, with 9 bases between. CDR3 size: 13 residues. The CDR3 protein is CASSLAQAAEQYF. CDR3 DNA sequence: TGTGCCAGCAGCTTAGCGCAGGCAGCCGAGCAGTACTTC.

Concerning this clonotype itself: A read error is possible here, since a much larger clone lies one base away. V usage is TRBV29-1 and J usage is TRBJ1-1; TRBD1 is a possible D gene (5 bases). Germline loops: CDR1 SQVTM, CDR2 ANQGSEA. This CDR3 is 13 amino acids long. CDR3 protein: CIAQTDLNTEAFF. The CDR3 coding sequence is TGCATCGCTCAGACAGATCTGAACACTGAAGCTTTCTTT.

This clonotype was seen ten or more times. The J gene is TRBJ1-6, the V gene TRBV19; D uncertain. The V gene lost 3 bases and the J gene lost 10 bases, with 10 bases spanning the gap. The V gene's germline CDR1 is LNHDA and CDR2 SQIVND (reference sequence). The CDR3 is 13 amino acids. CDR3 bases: TGTGCCAGTAGTATTGGGTTTGGATCACCCCTCCACTTT. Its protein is CASSIGFGSPLHF.

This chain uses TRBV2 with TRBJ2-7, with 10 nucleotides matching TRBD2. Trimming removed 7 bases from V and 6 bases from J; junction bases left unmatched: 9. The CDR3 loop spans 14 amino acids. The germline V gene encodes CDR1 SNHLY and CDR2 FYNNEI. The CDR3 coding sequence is TGTGCCAGCAAAAAGCGGGAGGGTTCAGTCGAGCAGTACTTC. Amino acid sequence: CASKKREGSVEQYF.

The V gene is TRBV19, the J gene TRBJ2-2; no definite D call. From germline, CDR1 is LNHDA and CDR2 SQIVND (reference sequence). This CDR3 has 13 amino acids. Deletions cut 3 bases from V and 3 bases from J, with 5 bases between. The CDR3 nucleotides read TGTGCCAGTAGTATGTATTACACCGGGGAGCTGTTTTTT. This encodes CASSMYYTGELFF.

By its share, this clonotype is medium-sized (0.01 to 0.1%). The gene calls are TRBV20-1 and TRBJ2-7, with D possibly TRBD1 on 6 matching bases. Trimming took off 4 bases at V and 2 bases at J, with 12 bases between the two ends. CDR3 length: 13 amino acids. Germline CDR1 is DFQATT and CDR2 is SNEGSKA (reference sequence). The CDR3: CSAIPTGAYEQYF. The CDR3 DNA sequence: TGCAGTGCTATTCCGACAGGAGCCTACGAGCAGTACTTC.

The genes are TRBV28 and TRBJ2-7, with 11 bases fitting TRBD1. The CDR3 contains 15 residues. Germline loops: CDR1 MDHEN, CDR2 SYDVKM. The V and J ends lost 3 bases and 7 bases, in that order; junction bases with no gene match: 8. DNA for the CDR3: TGTGCCAGCAGTTTCCCCGGGACAGGGGGGACGGAGCAGTACTTC. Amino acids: CASSFPGTGGTEQYF.

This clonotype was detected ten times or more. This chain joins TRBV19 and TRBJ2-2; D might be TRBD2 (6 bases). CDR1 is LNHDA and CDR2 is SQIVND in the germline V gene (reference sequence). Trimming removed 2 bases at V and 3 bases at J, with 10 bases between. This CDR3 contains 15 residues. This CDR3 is CASSIPGVHTGELFF. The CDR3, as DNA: TGTGCCAGTAGTATACCGGGAGTGCACACCGGGGAGCTGTTTTTT.

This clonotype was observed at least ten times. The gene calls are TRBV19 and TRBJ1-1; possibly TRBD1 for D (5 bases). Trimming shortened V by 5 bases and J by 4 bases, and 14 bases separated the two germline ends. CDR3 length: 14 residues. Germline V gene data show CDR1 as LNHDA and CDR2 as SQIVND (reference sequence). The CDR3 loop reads CASSPRDSRTEAFF. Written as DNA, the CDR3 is TGTGCCAGTAGTCCCAGGGATTCTCGCACTGAAGCTTTCTTT.

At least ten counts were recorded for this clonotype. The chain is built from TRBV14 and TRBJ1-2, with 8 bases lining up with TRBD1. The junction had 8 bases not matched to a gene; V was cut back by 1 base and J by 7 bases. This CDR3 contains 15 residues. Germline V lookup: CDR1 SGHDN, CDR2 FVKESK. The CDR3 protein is CASSQGFQGAPGYTF. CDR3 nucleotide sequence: TGTGCCAGCAGCCAAGGATTTCAGGGGGCGCCTGGCTACACCTTC. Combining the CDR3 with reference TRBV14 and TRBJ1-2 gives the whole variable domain EAGVTQFPSHSVIEKGQTVTLRCDPISGHDNLYWYRRVMGKEIKFLLHFVKESKQDESGMPNNRFLAERTGGTYSTLKVQPAELEDSGVYFCASSQGFQGAPGYTFGSGTRLTVV.

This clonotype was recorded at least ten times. The CDR3 coding sequence is TGCAGTGCTAGAGTAAGCGGGAATGAGCAGTTCTTC. Encoded protein: CSARVSGNEQFF. The J gene is TRBJ2-1, the V gene TRBV20-1; D may be TRBD2 (6 bases). Germline lookup yields CDR1 DFQATT and CDR2 SNEGSKA (reference sequence). V lost 1 base and J 7 bases, leaving 8 bases between the germline ends. CDR3 length: 12 residues.